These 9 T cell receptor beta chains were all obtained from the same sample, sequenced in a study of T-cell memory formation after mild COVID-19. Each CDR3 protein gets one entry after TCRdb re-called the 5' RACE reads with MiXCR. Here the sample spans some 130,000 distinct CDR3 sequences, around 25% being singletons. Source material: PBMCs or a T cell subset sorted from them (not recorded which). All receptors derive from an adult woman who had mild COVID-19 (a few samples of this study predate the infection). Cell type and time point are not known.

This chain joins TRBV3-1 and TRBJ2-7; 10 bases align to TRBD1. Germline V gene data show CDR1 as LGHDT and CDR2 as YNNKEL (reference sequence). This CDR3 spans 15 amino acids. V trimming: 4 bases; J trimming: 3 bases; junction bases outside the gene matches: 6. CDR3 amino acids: CASSPTDRGYYEQYF. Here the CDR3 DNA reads TGTGCCAGCAGCCCCACGGACAGGGGGTACTACGAGCAGTACTTC.

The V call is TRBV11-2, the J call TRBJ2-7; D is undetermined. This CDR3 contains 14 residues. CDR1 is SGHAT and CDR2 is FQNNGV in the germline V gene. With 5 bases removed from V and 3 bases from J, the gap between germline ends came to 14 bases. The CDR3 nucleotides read TGTGCCAGCAGCCCAGGAAGCGTGTTCTACGAGCAGTACTTC. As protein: CASSPGSVFYEQYF. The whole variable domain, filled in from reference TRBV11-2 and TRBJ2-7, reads EAGVAQSPRYKIIEKRQSVAFWCNPISGHATLYWYQQILGQGPKLLIQFQNNGVVDDSQLPKDRFSAERLKGVDSTLKIQPAKLEDSAVYLCASSPGSVFYEQYFGPGTRLTVT.

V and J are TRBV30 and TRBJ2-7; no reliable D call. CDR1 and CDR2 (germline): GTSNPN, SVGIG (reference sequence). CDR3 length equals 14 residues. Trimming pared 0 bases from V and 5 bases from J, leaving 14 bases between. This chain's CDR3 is CAWSVRNYQHEQYF. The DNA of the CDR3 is TGTGCCTGGAGTGTACGGAATTACCAGCACGAGCAGTACTTC.

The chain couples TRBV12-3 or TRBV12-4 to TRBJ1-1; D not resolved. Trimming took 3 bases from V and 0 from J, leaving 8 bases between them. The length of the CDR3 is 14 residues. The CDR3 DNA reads TGTGCCAGCAGTTTTACCGGGCTGAACACTGAAGCTTTCTTT. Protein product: CASSFTGLNTEAFF.

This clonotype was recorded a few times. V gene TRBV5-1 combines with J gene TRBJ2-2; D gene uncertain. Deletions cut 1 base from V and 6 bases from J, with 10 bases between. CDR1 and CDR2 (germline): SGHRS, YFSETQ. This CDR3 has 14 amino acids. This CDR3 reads CASSLKGFSGELFF. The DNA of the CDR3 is TGCGCCAGCAGCTTGAAAGGGTTTTCCGGGGAGCTGTTTTTT.

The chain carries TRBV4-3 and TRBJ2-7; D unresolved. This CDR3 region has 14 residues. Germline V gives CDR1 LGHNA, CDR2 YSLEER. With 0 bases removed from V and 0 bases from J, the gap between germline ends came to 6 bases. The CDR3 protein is CASSQEAGSYEQYF. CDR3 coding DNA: TGCGCCAGCAGCCAAGAAGCAGGCTCCTACGAGCAGTACTTC.

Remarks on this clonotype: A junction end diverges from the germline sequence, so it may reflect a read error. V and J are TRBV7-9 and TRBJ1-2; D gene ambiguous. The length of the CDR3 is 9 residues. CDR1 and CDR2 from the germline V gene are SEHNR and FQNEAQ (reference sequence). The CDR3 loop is CASSLAAPF. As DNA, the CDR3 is TGTGCCAGCAGCTTAGCAGCCCCCTTC.

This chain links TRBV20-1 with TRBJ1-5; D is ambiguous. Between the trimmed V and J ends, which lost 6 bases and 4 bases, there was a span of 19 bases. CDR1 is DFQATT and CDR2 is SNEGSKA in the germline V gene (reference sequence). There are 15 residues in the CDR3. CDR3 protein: CSAPYPTGGNQPQHF. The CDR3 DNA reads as TGCAGTGCCCCATACCCGACGGGTGGGAATCAGCCCCAGCATTTT.

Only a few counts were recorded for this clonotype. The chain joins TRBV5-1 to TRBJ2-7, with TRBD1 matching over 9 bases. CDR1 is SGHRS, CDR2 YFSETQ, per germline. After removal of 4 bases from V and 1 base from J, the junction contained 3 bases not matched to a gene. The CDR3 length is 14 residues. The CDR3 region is CASSKGTGSYEQYF. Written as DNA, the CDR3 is TGCGCCAGCAGCAAAGGGACAGGGTCCTACGAGCAGTACTTC.